This T cell receptor beta chain emerged from a study of cytomegalovirus exposure and HLA in healthy donors. Study findings and constraints: With high specificity and sensitivity, the classifier reportedly diagnosed cytomegalovirus status. In vitro work confirmed that three CMV-associated chains recognize CMV antigens.

The germline CDR1 and CDR2 sequences are LNHDA and SQIVND (reference sequence). V shed 6 bases and J 2 bases; nucleotides not matched to a gene: 4. This CDR3 has 14 residues. Sequencing was performed with immunoSEQ multiplex PCR; in TCRdb, only in-frame clones are kept and a portion is missing. The sample contains about 75,000 clones, roughly 80% of which appear only once. In the case of this clone: Its antigen is not identified.

The chain recombines TRBV19 with TRBJ2-7; 10 bases are a match to TRBD2. The source is a man under 40 in good health and CMV-seronegative. The source material was PBMCs. The DNA for the CDR3 is TGTGCCAGTAGGTCTAGCGGGGGAGCCTACGAGCAGTACTTC. It translates to CASRSSGGAYEQYF.